A single sample is the source of the 24 T cell receptor beta chains below, sequenced in a study of blood T cells in healthy people across ages. Primed by a sample-barcoded 5' primer and a J-beta primer mix, a second PCR proceeded for about 6 to 12 cycles. TCRdb recomputed calls from the 5' RACE reads with MiXCR, one row per CDR3 protein. The data hold under 800,000 distinct CDR3 sequences, with more than 20% observed a single time. What was sequenced was blood. The receptors originated from a man in his 70s in good health.

The chain is built from TRBV2 and TRBJ1-5; a weak D match, TRBD1 (6 bases). This CDR3 spans 14 amino acids. The V and J ends lost 6 bases and 3 bases respectively, with 12 bases between them. CDR1 and CDR2 (germline): SNHLY, FYNNEI. CDR3 DNA sequence: TGTGCCAGCAGGACAGGTAACGCCAATCAGCCCCAGCATTTT. This codes for CASRTGNANQPQHF.

This clonotype was counted a few times. V gene TRBV6-2 or TRBV6-3 combines with J gene TRBJ2-5, with 13 bases that match TRBD2. This CDR3 comprises 17 residues. Trimming cost V 2 bases and J 2 bases; bases outside gene matches: 5. CDR1 MNHEY and CDR2 SVGEGT come from the germline V gene. This chain's CDR3 is CASSYGLAGAPQETQYF. The CDR3 region has the DNA TGTGCCAGCAGTTACGGACTAGCGGGAGCCCCACAAGAGACCCAGTACTTC.

This clonotype was picked up a small number of times. This sequence joins TRBV12-3 or TRBV12-4 and TRBJ2-1, with D perhaps assigned TRBD1 or TRBD2 (6 bases each). This CDR3 has 15 residues. Trimming cost V 1 base and J 4 bases, with 11 bases left between them. This CDR3 reads CASSLGGGGYNEQFF. CDR3 sequence (DNA): TGTGCCAGCAGTTTAGGAGGGGGAGGTTACAATGAGCAGTTCTTC.

This chain joins TRBV3-1 and TRBJ1-2; no clear D gene. Germline-derived CDR1 and CDR2 are LGHDT and YNNKEL (reference sequence). This CDR3 has 17 residues. Trimming cost V 0 bases and J 0 bases, with 14 bases left between them. The CDR3: CASSQDKVQRSNYGYTF. CDR3 in DNA: TGTGCCAGCAGCCAAGATAAGGTCCAGAGATCTAACTATGGCTACACCTTC. Full variable domain (rest looked up from reference TRBV3-1 and TRBJ1-2): DTAVSQTPKYLVTQMGNDKSIKCEQNLGHDTMYWYKQDSKKFLKIMFSYNNKELIINETVPNRFSPKSPDKAHLNLHINSLELGDSAVYFCASSQDKVQRSNYGYTFGSGTRLTVV.

The rearrangement joins TRBV28 to TRBJ2-7, with D possibly matching TRBD2 (6 bases). The CDR3 consists of 16 residues. Germline CDR1 reads MDHEN; CDR2 reads SYDVKM. Trimming took off 5 bases at V and 6 bases at J, with 23 bases between the two ends. For the CDR3, the DNA is TGTGCCAGCAGTCATTATCCACTCCAACGGGGGTCCGAGCAGTACTTC. Its protein product is CASSHYPLQRGSEQYF.

The chain employs TRBV3-1 and TRBJ1-5; 7 nucleotides align to TRBD1. CDR3 size: 14 residues. V shed 3 bases, J shed 6 bases, and the junction held 5 bases outside the gene matches. Per the germline V gene, CDR1 is LGHDT and CDR2 is YNNKEL (reference sequence). CDR3 nucleotides: TGTGCCAGCAGCCAGACAGGGATTTCTCAGCCCCAGCATTTT. This translates into CASSQTGISQPQHF.

This clonotype was detected only a few times. The gene calls are TRBV7-9 and TRBJ2-4; possibly TRBD2 for D (5 bases). The length of the CDR3 is 16 residues. Germline-derived CDR1 and CDR2 are SEHNR and FQNEAQ (reference sequence). V lost 5 bases, J lost 0 bases, and 14 bases lay in between. CDR3 in amino acids: CASSEEAYLAKNIQYF. CDR3 nucleotides: TGTGCCAGCAGCGAGGAGGCATACCTAGCCAAAAACATTCAGTACTTC.

As regards this clonotype: Since a much larger clone is just one base distant, this may be a read error. The chain recombines TRBV12-5 with TRBJ2-5, with D perhaps TRBD2 (5 bases). This CDR3 is built from 13 residues. Per the germline V gene, CDR1 is LGHNT and CDR2 is FRNRAP. DNA of the CDR3: TGTGCTAGTGGTTTGGTTGGAGGAAATGAGCGGTTCTTC. This sequence encodes CASGLVGGNERFF.

This clonotype has more than one count but fewer than ten. The J gene is TRBJ2-5, the V gene TRBV2; D perhaps matches TRBD1 (5 bases). The J call may be wrong; the DNA end is better matched by TRBJ2-1. The CDR3 totals 16 residues. The germline V gene encodes CDR1 SNHLY and CDR2 FYNNEI. CDR3 residues: CASSEGGALNNNEQFF. The CDR3 DNA reads TGTGCCAGCAGTGAAGGGGGCGCTCTCAACAACAATGAGCAGTTCTTC.

In its sample, this clonotype was seen a few times. The CDR3 protein is CASSKGHNYEQYF. The CDR3 DNA sequence: TGTGCCAGCAGTAAAGGACATAACTACGAGCAGTACTTC. The chain has TRBV7-9 and TRBJ2-7; possible D gene TRBD1, 5 bases. The CDR3 runs 13 residues. The V gene's germline CDR1 is SEHNR and CDR2 FQNEAQ (reference sequence). The V and J ends lost 6 bases and 3 bases respectively, with 12 bases between them.

In this sample, this clonotype turned up a few times. The chain recombines TRBV3-1 with TRBJ2-5; 9 bases match TRBD2. Germline assignment: CDR1 LGHDT and CDR2 YNNKEL (reference sequence). Trimming removed 0 bases from V and 5 bases from J; junction bases left unmatched: 4. The CDR3 spans 15 residues. CDR3: CASSQELAGGETQYF. The DNA of the CDR3 is TGTGCCAGCAGCCAAGAACTAGCGGGTGGGGAGACCCAGTACTTC.

This clonotype turned up a few times. The chain employs TRBV15 and TRBJ2-5; TRBD2 matches 10 bases. The end of the DNA is better explained by TRBJ2-7, so the J call may be wrong. Germline assignment: CDR1 LNHNV and CDR2 YYDKDF (reference sequence). The CDR3 runs to 16 residues. Here the CDR3 reads CATSSLGLAETYEQYF. CDR3 bases: TGTGCCACCAGCAGCCTAGGACTAGCGGAGACCTACGAGCAGTACTTC.

On this clonotype: At one end the junction does not follow the germline gene, possibly because of a read error. The rearrangement links TRBV4-2 to TRBJ2-2; D possibly corresponds to TRBD2 (6 bases). There are 15 residues in the CDR3. CDR1 is LGHNA, CDR2 YNFKEQ, per germline. This chain's CDR3 is CASGQEPGGTGGLFF. CDR3 DNA sequence: TGTGCCAGCGGCCAGGAACCAGGCGGCACCGGGGGGCTGTTTTTT.

This clonotype turned up a few times. The chain carries TRBV5-1 and TRBJ2-3; D call uncertain. Germline V lookup: CDR1 SGHRS, CDR2 YFSETQ. V gave up 0 bases and J gave up 0 bases, with 5 bases separating them. The CDR3 sequence is 14 residues long. This chain's CDR3 is CASSLDVSTDTQYF. The CDR3 bases are TGCGCCAGCAGCTTGGATGTCAGCACAGATACGCAGTATTTT.

This clonotype came up a few times. This chain links TRBV25-1 with TRBJ2-1; D gene ambiguous. CDR3 length equals 16 residues. Germline-derived CDR1 and CDR2 are MGHDK and SYGVNS. Trimming took off 5 bases at V and 0 bases at J, with 14 bases between the two ends. CDR3 sequence (DNA): TGTGCCAGCAGTCGTGCGCCTACGGGCTCCTACAATGAGCAGTTCTTC. Translating it yields CASSRAPTGSYNEQFF.

The rearrangement links TRBV24-1 to TRBJ2-5, with D perhaps TRBD1 (6 bases). The CDR3 loop spans 17 amino acids. Germline V gene sequence: CDR1 KGHDR, CDR2 SFDVKD. Trimming took 1 base from V and 2 from J, leaving 16 bases between them. The CDR3 bases are TGTGCCACCAGTGATTTACCCAAGGGACACTTGCAAGAGACCCAGTACTTC. Amino acid sequence: CATSDLPKGHLQETQYF.

The chain joins TRBV5-1 to TRBJ1-1; D is uncertain. The CDR3 runs to 13 residues. Germline V gene data show CDR1 as SGHRS and CDR2 as YFSETQ. V shed 0 bases and J shed 3 bases, with 6 bases lying between them. The CDR3 coding sequence is TGCGCCAGCAGCTTGGGCCAGCACACTGAAGCTTTCTTT. The encoded protein is CASSLGQHTEAFF.

The rearrangement uses TRBV20-1 and TRBJ2-4; D remains unclear. CDR3 length: 11 amino acids. The V end lost 3 bases, the J end lost 8 bases, and 8 bases lay between the germline ends. Germline CDR1 and CDR2: DFQATT and SNEGSKA (reference sequence). CDR3 residues: CSASVEDIQYF. The CDR3, as DNA: TGCAGTGCTAGCGTCGAGGACATTCAGTACTTC.

This clonotype has just a few counts. The rearrangement links TRBV3-1 to TRBJ2-5; D is uncertain. The germline V and J ends were trimmed by 0 bases and 7 bases, with 9 bases remaining between them. Germline V gives CDR1 LGHDT, CDR2 YNNKEL (reference sequence). The CDR3 length is 13 residues. CDR3 amino acids: CASSQEQRGTQYF. The CDR3, as DNA: TGTGCCAGCAGCCAAGAACAGCGCGGGACCCAGTACTTC.

This clonotype occurred once. The rearrangement uses TRBV9 and TRBJ2-4; D is perhaps TRBD1 or TRBD2 (6 bases each). The CDR3 spans 17 residues. Germline-derived CDR1 and CDR2 are SGDLS and YYNGEE. V was pared by 4 bases and J by 13 bases, with 30 bases between. CDR3 coding DNA: TGTGCCAGCAGCCCGCAAAAAGGGGGGACATATAAAACATGGCAGTACTTC. Its protein product is CASSPQKGGTYKTWQYF.

This clonotype has more than one count but fewer than ten. J is TRBJ2-2 and V is TRBV19; 9 positions match TRBD1. V lost 6 bases, J lost 3 bases, and 2 bases stayed unmatched. CDR1 LNHDA and CDR2 SQIVND come from the germline V gene (reference sequence). CDR3 length: 14 residues. The CDR3 sequence is CASSRDRDTGELFF. The CDR3 bases are TGTGCCAGTAGCCGGGACAGGGACACCGGGGAGCTGTTTTTT. Variable domain in full (rest from reference TRBV19 and TRBJ2-2): DGGITQSPKYLFRKEGQNVTLSCEQNLNHDAMYWYRQDPGQGLRLIYYSQIVNDFQKGDIAEGYSVSREKKESFPLTVTSAQKNPTAFYLCASSRDRDTGELFFGEGSRLTVL.

This clonotype has just a few counts. The chain uses TRBV3-1 and TRBJ2-3; D uncertain. This CDR3 comprises 12 residues. CDR1 is LGHDT and CDR2 is YNNKEL in the germline V gene (reference sequence). V lost 3 bases and J 4 bases, leaving 5 bases between the germline ends. The CDR3 protein is CASSHKADTQYF. DNA for the CDR3: TGTGCCAGCAGCCATAAGGCAGATACGCAGTATTTT.

This clonotype was counted between two and nine times. The genes are TRBV6-1 and TRBJ1-4, with a tentative D call TRBD1 (6 bases). The CDR3 length is 14 residues. Trimming removed 3 bases at V and 6 bases at J, with 11 bases between. Germline CDR1 reads MNHNS; CDR2 reads SASEGT. The CDR3 region is CASSDWGGDEKLFF. In DNA, the CDR3 is TGTGCCAGCAGTGATTGGGGGGGCGATGAAAAACTGTTTTTT.

The rearrangement joins TRBV5-1 to TRBJ2-7; 7 nucleotides agree with TRBD2. This CDR3 region has 14 residues. The trim removed 4 bases at V and 3 bases at J, leaving 7 bases unmatched. CDR1 SGHRS and CDR2 YFSETQ come from the germline V gene. The CDR3 here is CASSLGGGVYEQYF. The CDR3 DNA sequence: TGCGCCAGCAGCCTCGGGGGAGGGGTCTACGAGCAGTACTTC.